This T cell receptor beta chain is drawn from a study of human T cells and chemical hapten exposure (dated by TCRdb to the early 2020s). As for the study more broadly: For sensitization, 2% DPC in acetone was applied to a 2 cm by 2 cm area of upper inner arm skin. Weekly therapeutic DPC doses were additionally applied to the scalp of patients throughout the roughly 23-week study period. Libraries were pooled for sequencing, and per-sample TCR yields varied mainly because of small differences in library volumes within the pool. Blood was sampled from patients pre-sensitization (week 0) and at 2, 6 and about 24 weeks after DPC sensitization. In alopecia patients, the study followed how the peripheral blood TCR repertoire changed in vivo over primary and secondary sensitization to diphenylcyclopropenone (DPC), a hapten. Patch testing was done on the upper back using Finn chambers containing 0.01% DPC, and results were scored after 6 days according to International Contact Dermatitis Research Group standards. The mostly female patient cohort included alopecia areata with under or over 50% scalp involvement, alopecia totalis and alopecia universalis. Twenty-nine alopecia patients gave blood for TCR sequencing at one to four time points (pre-sensitization, 2, 6 and 24 weeks).

The CDR3 has 15 amino acids, counting the end cysteine and phenylalanine. Of all the DNA, just the CDR3 is kept, 45 bases in frame from base 1. Trimming takes 8 bases off V and 9 bases off J; junction bases not matched to a gene: 10. Per the germline V gene, MDHEN is the CDR1 and SYDVKM is the CDR2. The time point label of this sample denotes: pre-sensitization, week 0. The treatment or condition label corresponds to: therapeutic diphenylcyclopropenone sensitization with weekly scalp DPC. At each patch-test visit, blood was drawn before the patch test was applied. Patients were considered eligible if aged 18 to 70, diagnosed with alopecia and deemed suitable for DPC therapy, and patients were excluded if pregnant. Total RNA was extracted from unfractionated whole blood that had been collected in Tempus Blood RNA tubes. Study-level results and caveats: No change with DPC sensitization was found in the number of TCRs above 1 in 1000 frequency, and no evidence of global repertoire structure alterations was found. Expanded TCRs formed significantly more large CDR3 similarity clusters than pre-sensitization or healthy control sets, consistent with antigen-driven responses. Because every patient had alopecia, a presumed autoimmune disease, the patients' immune response might differ from that of healthy individuals. Repeated subsampling changed both the strength of the expansion versus patch-test correlation and the threshold at which the correlation became significant. Patch test score was positively correlated with the number of PT1 expanded TCRs, with significance at thresholds 8, 16 and 32 but not at 4.

Libraries were prepared through RACE. Sequencing took place on a NextSeq 500. Library preparation attached unique molecular identifiers to individual cDNA molecules for quantitative, reproducible TCR counting. For every blood RNA sample, sequencing covered both the TCR alpha and TCR beta chains. On the study's bioinformatics: Samples had a median of roughly 100,000 TCRs, with a range from about 20,000 to 690,600. V, J and CDR3 annotation of the TCR reads was performed with the Decombinator software suite. Every sample was subsampled to the same number of TCRs (28,000) for the PS versus PT1 abundance plots. TCRs were defined as expanded if absent before sensitization and observed at least eight times at the 2-week time point. TCRdb took the public reads, trimmed them with fastp at Q25, ran MiXCR for clone calling and kept in-frame beta chains. Rows merge per CDR3 protein into single entries with the most common DNA and genes. TCRdb's processing, not the authors' own work, is the source of the V and J calls. The sample table lists tens of thousands of distinct CDR3 sequences, 8% to 10% of them with a count of one. The top ten hold 8% to 10% of the sample.

A note on this clonotype: It lacks a known antigen. No clone much larger than this one lies a single base away; base qualities are absent.

The material sequenced was whole blood, taken in connection with sensitization to the hapten diphenylcyclopropenone (DPC). The sequence links TRBV28 to TRBJ1-6; the central 10 bases match TRBD1. The clonotype originates from a man between 40 and 49 years old with alopecia areata. Some clones in this sample may be carry-over from other donors' samples. CDR3 sequence: CASRFSGTGVSPLHF. The DNA reads as follows: TGTGCCAGCCGCTTTTCCGGGACAGGGGTTTCACCCCTCCACTTT.